Shown below are 4 T cell receptor beta chains from a single sample sequenced in a study of cytomegalovirus exposure and HLA in healthy donors. Both 60 Vbeta primers and 13 Jbeta primers went into the PCR. The protocol was immunoSEQ multiplex PCR, while the TCRdb copy is restricted to in-frame clones and leaves out a portion. This table holds around 200,000 clones, 75% to 90% found once. The sequencing sample was made of PBMCs. The receptor source for this set is a woman aged 18-29 years in good health and CMV-seronegative.

This sequence joins TRBV11-2 and TRBJ1-2; a possible D gene is TRBD1 (6 bases). CDR3 size: 13 residues. V was cut by 6 bases and J by 3 bases, with 11 bases left in between. In germline, CDR1 is SGHAT, CDR2 FQNNGV. CDR3 bases: TGTGCCAGCAGGATGGACAGATACTATGGCTACACCTTC. This sequence encodes CASRMDRYYGYTF.

V usage is TRBV27 and J usage is TRBJ1-6, with 9 positions matching TRBD1. V lost 5 bases, J lost 0 bases, and 14 bases stayed unmatched. From germline, CDR1 is MNHEY and CDR2 SMNVEV (reference sequence). The CDR3 contains 20 residues. The DNA of the CDR3 is TGTGCCAGCAGTCTCGCCGGGACAGGGCGCTTCAGCTCCTATAATTCACCCCTCCACTTT. Translation gives CASSLAGTGRFSSYNSPLHF.

DNA of the CDR3: TGTGCCAGCAGCAAGACTAGCGGGTTCACAGATACGCAGTATTTT. Translating gives CASSKTSGFTDTQYF. The rearrangement links TRBV9 to TRBJ2-3, with TRBD2 matching over 10 bases. Trimming removed 4 bases from V and 2 bases from J; junction bases left unmatched: 4. The germline gives CDR1 SGDLS, CDR2 YYNGEE. This CDR3 is 15 amino acids long.

The chain joins TRBV4-3 to TRBJ2-3, with 12 bases identical to TRBD1. The germline CDR1 and CDR2 sequences are LGHNA and YSLEER. The CDR3 runs 20 residues. Unmatched junction bases numbered 19, after V lost 4 bases and J lost 5 bases. The CDR3 DNA reads TGCGCCAGCAGCCGCCGCTACTCCTCCGGGACAGGGGGCGCCGTAGATACGCAGTATTTT. Its translation is CASSRRYSSGTGGAVDTQYF.